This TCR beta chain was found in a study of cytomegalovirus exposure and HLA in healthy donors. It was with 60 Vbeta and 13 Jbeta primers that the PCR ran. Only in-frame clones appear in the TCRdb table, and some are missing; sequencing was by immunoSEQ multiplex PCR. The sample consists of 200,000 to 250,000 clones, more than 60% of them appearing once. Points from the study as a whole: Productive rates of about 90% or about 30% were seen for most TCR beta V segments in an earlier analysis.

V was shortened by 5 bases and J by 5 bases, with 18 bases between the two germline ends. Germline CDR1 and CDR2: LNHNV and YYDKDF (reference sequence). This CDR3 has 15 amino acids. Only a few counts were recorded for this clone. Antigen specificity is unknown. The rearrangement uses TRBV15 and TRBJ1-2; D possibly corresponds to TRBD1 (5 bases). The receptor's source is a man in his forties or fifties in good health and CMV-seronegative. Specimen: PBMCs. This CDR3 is CATSASARTKYGYTF. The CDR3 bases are TGTGCCACCAGCGCTTCTGCCCGGACAAAGTATGGCTACACCTTC.